One sample yielded the 12 T cell receptor beta chains listed below, sequenced in a study of shared clonotypes between healthy human individuals. Libraries were prepared by immunoSEQ multiplex PCR; TCRdb keeps only in-frame clonotypes and omits some of them. The sample includes roughly 2,500,000 clones, approximately 93% of them seen just once. The sequenced sample consisted of naive CD4+ T cells from PBMCs. Subset in this sample: CD45RA+ positively selected. The receptors shown here come from a man aged 18 to 29 in good health. Some clones in this sample may be carry-over from other donors' samples.

This clone was found once. This chain joins TRBV7-9 and TRBJ1-3; possible D gene TRBD1, 5 bases. CDR3 length: 16 amino acids. Germline-derived CDR1 and CDR2 are SEHNR and FQNEAQ (reference sequence). The V end was cut by 7 bases, the J end by 0 bases, with 16 bases between. The CDR3 sequence: CASTRTSPSSGNTIYF. Here the CDR3 DNA reads TGTGCCAGCACCAGGACAAGCCCGAGCTCTGGAAACACCATATATTTT. The variable domain in full, with the rest retrieved from reference TRBV7-9 and TRBJ1-3, is DTGVSQNPRHKITKRGQNVTFRCDPISEHNRLYWYRQTLGQGPEFLTYFQNEAQLEKSRLLSDRFSAERPKGSFSTLEIQRTEQGDSAMYLCASTRTSPSSGNTIYFGEGSWLTVV.

CDR3 loop: CASSHPTSGYNEQFF. The DNA of the CDR3 is TGTGCCAGCAGCCACCCCACTAGCGGTTACAATGAGCAGTTCTTC. The V call is TRBV4-2, the J call TRBJ2-1; 8 nucleotides agree with TRBD2. The trim removed 3 bases at V and 4 bases at J, leaving 5 bases unmatched. CDR3 size: 15 residues. Germline values: CDR1 LGHNA, CDR2 YNFKEQ.

The chain carries TRBV6-1 and TRBJ1-4; D perhaps matches TRBD1 (5 bases). V was pared by 8 bases and J by 2 bases, with 12 bases between. Germline V CDR1 and CDR2: MNHNS, SASEGT. The CDR3 length is 14 residues. The CDR3 loop reads CASESRDTNEKLFF. CDR3 in DNA: TGTGCCAGCGAGAGCAGGGATACTAATGAAAAACTGTTTTTT.

The V and J genes are TRBV5-1 and TRBJ1-1, with D hard to call. This CDR3 region has 17 residues. V lost 3 bases, J lost 0 bases, and 18 bases lay in between. The germline gives CDR1 SGHRS, CDR2 YFSETQ. The CDR3 loop is CASSSQIPMGMNTEAFF. The CDR3 DNA sequence: TGCGCCAGCAGCTCCCAGATACCGATGGGGATGAACACTGAAGCTTTCTTT.

The V gene is TRBV5-6, the J gene TRBJ1-2; 7 bases agree with TRBD1. This CDR3 is 14 amino acids long. Germline V CDR1 and CDR2: SGHDT, YYEEEE. Germline trimming cut 2 bases from V and 4 bases from J; bases unmatched to any gene: 5. For the CDR3, the DNA is TGTGCCAGCAGCTTCTCTTCAGGGGGCTATGGCTACACCTTC. It encodes CASSFSSGGYGYTF.

This chain uses TRBV7-2 with TRBJ2-7; D is perhaps TRBD2 (6 bases). Germline V gives CDR1 SGHTA, CDR2 FQGNSA. This CDR3 has 17 amino acids. V shed 6 bases and J shed 3 bases, with 24 bases lying between them. The CDR3 DNA reads as TGTGCCAGCAGACGCCGCGGGGCAGGCCCGGAGGGCTACGAGCAGTACTTC. Translating gives CASRRRGAGPEGYEQYF. The full variable domain, with the rest looked up from reference TRBV7-2 and TRBJ2-7, is GAGVSQSPSNKVTEKGKDVELRCDPISGHTALYWYRQSLGQGLEFLIYFQGNSAPDKSGLPSDRFSAERTGGSVSTLTIQRTQQEDSAVYLCASRRRGAGPEGYEQYFGPGTRLTVT.

The chain employs TRBV7-3 and TRBJ2-7, with TRBD1 matching 9 bases. CDR3 length equals 15 residues. With V trimmed by 1 base and J by 3 bases, 4 bases remained unmatched. Germline lookup yields CDR1 SGHTA and CDR2 FQGTGA. The CDR3 loop reads CASSLMGQGIYEQYF. The DNA of the CDR3 is TGTGCCAGCAGCTTAATGGGACAGGGTATCTACGAGCAGTACTTC.

J is TRBJ1-2 and V is TRBV28; no clear D. Germline V gene sequence: CDR1 MDHEN, CDR2 SYDVKM. Trimming pared 4 bases from V and 0 bases from J, leaving 12 bases between. CDR3 length equals 15 residues. In DNA form, the CDR3 reads TGTGCCAGCAGTTCCCAGGAGGCTGCTAACTATGGCTACACCTTC. Protein product: CASSSQEAANYGYTF.

This clone appeared a single time. This chain connects TRBV28 to TRBJ1-4; D might be TRBD1 (6 bases). Germline CDR1 MDHEN, CDR2 SYDVKM. There are 15 residues in the CDR3. The V end lost 5 bases, the J end lost 7 bases, and 17 bases lay between the germline ends. Here the CDR3 DNA reads TGTGCCAGCAGTCAACTGGGGGGGCTGGGTGAAAAACTGTTTTTT. Its translation is CASSQLGGLGEKLFF.

V usage is TRBV18 and J usage is TRBJ2-2, with 7 nucleotides matching TRBD1. The CDR3 is 15 residues long. Germline lookup yields CDR1 KGHSH and CDR2 LQKENI. With 5 bases clipped from V and 4 bases from J, the junction kept 7 bases outside the gene matches. In DNA form, the CDR3 reads TGTGCCAGCTCAACTCGACAGGGCCTCACCGGGGAGCTGTTTTTT. This sequence encodes CASSTRQGLTGELFF.

This rearrangement joins TRBV25-1 to TRBJ1-6; D remains ambiguous. The germline CDR1 and CDR2 sequences are MGHDK and SYGVNS. V was clipped by 6 bases and J by 8 bases, with 17 bases between them. The CDR3 has 15 amino acids. The CDR3 protein is CASRSSHGSDSPLHF. The CDR3 DNA reads as TGTGCCAGCAGGTCGAGTCACGGTTCGGATTCACCCCTCCACTTT.

A remark on this clone: Different DNA sequences within this sample yield the same CDR3. The chain carries TRBV5-1 and TRBJ1-5; TRBD1 might be the D (5 bases). The germline V gene encodes CDR1 SGHRS and CDR2 YFSETQ. V was pared by 0 bases and J by 6 bases, with 10 bases between. This CDR3 is 14 amino acids long. The CDR3 sequence: CASSLGGDGQPQHF. The CDR3 DNA reads TGCGCCAGCAGCTTGGGGGGGGACGGTCAGCCCCAGCATTTT.